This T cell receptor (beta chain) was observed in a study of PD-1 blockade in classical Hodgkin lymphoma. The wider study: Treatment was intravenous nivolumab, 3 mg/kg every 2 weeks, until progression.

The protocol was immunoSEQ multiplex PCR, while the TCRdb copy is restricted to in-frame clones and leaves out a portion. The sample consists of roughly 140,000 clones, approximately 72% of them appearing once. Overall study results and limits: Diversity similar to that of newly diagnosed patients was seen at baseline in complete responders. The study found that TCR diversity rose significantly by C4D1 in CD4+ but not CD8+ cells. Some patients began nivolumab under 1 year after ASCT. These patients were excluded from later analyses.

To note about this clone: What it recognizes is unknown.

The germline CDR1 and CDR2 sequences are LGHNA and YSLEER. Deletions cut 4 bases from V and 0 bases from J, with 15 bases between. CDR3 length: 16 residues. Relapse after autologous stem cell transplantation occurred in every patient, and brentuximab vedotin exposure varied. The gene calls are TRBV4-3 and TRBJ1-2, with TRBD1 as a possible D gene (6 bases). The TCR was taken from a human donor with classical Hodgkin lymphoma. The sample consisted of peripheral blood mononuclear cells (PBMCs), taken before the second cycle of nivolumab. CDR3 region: CASSLSPGATNYGYTF. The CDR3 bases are TGCGCCAGCAGCCTATCGCCGGGGGCGACTAACTATGGCTACACCTTC.